The 12 T cell receptor beta chains below all came from one sample that was sequenced in a study of T cells in Graves' hyperthyroidism and ophthalmopathy. Template material for amplifying TCR beta CDR3 regions consisted of RNA transcripts. The HTBI primer set was used in a first-round RT-PCR of the TCR CDR3. Each CDR3 protein gets one entry after TCRdb re-called the multiplex PCR reads with MiXCR. The sample lists about 360,000 distinct CDR3 sequences; 13% were seen once. The sample taken for sequencing was blood. Source of these receptors: a woman aged 18-29 years with Graves' hyperthyroidism.

This clonotype was picked up many times. This rearrangement joins TRBV7-3 to TRBJ2-1, with 15 positions matching TRBD2. The CDR3 is 16 amino acids. V was clipped by 3 bases and J by 6 bases; unmatched bases: 3. Germline CDR1 SGHTA, CDR2 FQGTGA. In nucleotides, the CDR3 is TGTGCCAGCAGCTTGGGACTAGCGGGAGGTCGCAATGAGCAGTTCTTC. Residues: CASSLGLAGGRNEQFF.

This clonotype was counted between two and nine times. V gene TRBV6-1 combines with J gene TRBJ2-4, with 11 bases identical to TRBD2. V shed 3 bases and J 0 bases; nucleotides not matched to a gene: 16. The CDR3 contains 21 residues. Germline lookup yields CDR1 MNHNS and CDR2 SASEGT. The CDR3 DNA reads TGTGCCAGCAGTGATCACCCCCCGACTAGCGGGGAACTCTTAGCCAAAAACATTCAGTACTTC. As protein: CASSDHPPTSGELLAKNIQYF.

This clonotype was observed at least ten times. The chain links TRBV5-1 to TRBJ2-3; the D is unclear. The length of the CDR3 is 14 residues. Germline assignment: CDR1 SGHRS and CDR2 YFSETQ. V was cut by 1 base and J by 2 bases, with 8 bases left in between. The CDR3: CASSLRPNTDTQYF. In DNA form, the CDR3 reads TGCGCCAGCAGCTTGAGGCCGAACACAGATACGCAGTATTTT.

Here the CDR3 reads CASSLGTYYEQYF. The CDR3 DNA reads as TGTGCCAGCAGCTTGGGCACCTATTACGAGCAGTACTTC. The chain carries TRBV5-4 and TRBJ2-7; D is undetermined. The CDR3 sequence is 13 residues long. Germline loops: CDR1 SGHNT, CDR2 YYREEE (reference sequence). Trimming left V 0 bases short and J 4 bases short, with 8 bases between.

The table lists this clonotype with many counts. V is TRBV2 and J is TRBJ1-1; D may be TRBD1 (5 bases). Trimming shortened V by 10 bases and J by 1 base, and 13 bases separated the two germline ends. Germline V gives CDR1 SNHLY, CDR2 FYNNEI. The CDR3 covers 13 residues. The CDR3: CANMGPPNTEAFF. The CDR3, as DNA: TGTGCCAACATGGGACCTCCGAACACTGAAGCTTTCTTT.

This clonotype appeared many times. CDR3 loop: CASSQEGQGQAFF. The DNA for the CDR3 is TGTGCCAGCAGCCAAGAAGGGCAGGGCCAAGCTTTCTTT. This rearrangement joins TRBV3-1 to TRBJ1-1; maybe TRBD1 (5 bases). This CDR3 is 13 amino acids long. The V gene lost 0 bases and the J gene lost 9 bases, with 11 bases spanning the gap. The germline gives CDR1 LGHDT, CDR2 YNNKEL (reference sequence).

This chain connects TRBV6-2 or TRBV6-3 to TRBJ2-7; 11 bases are shared with TRBD2. The CDR3 sequence is 13 residues long. Trimming cost V 6 bases and J 3 bases; bases outside gene matches: 1. Germline V gives CDR1 MNHEY, CDR2 SVGEGT. DNA for the CDR3: TGTGCCAGCAGGACTAGCGGGATCTACGAGCAGTACTTC. Residues: CASRTSGIYEQYF.

The CDR3 DNA is TGTGCCAGCAGTTACTCGAAGGGACTCCAGAACACCGGGGAGCTGTTTTTT. It is translated as CASSYSKGLQNTGELFF. This chain links TRBV6-9 with TRBJ2-2; D is perhaps TRBD2 (6 bases). The germline gives CDR1 MNHGY, CDR2 SVAAGI. The CDR3 spans 17 residues. V was shortened by 3 bases and J by 1 base, with 15 bases between the two germline ends.

This clonotype has ten or more counts. The CDR3 coding sequence is TGCAGTGCTGGGACTAGCGGGAGGGCGAACAATGAGCAGTTCTTC. Its translation: CSAGTSGRANNEQFF. The chain combines TRBV20-1 with TRBJ2-1; 16 bases are shared with TRBD2. The CDR3 is made up of 15 amino acids. V shed 5 bases and J 5 bases; nucleotides not matched to a gene: 3. Germline loops: CDR1 DFQATT, CDR2 SNEGSKA (reference sequence).

This clonotype was seen a handful of times. The rearrangement links TRBV6-1 to TRBJ2-2; D may be TRBD2 (5 bases). The germline V gene encodes CDR1 MNHNS and CDR2 SASEGT. The germline V and J ends were trimmed by 8 bases and 7 bases, with 23 bases remaining between them. The CDR3 contains 16 residues. The CDR3 region is CASARVRQAGGGELFF. CDR3 in DNA: TGTGCCAGCGCCCGCGTTCGGCAGGCTGGAGGCGGGGAGCTGTTTTTT.

At least ten counts were recorded for this clonotype. This rearrangement joins TRBV20-1 to TRBJ2-5; 8 positions match TRBD1. Per germline, CDR1 DFQATT and CDR2 SNEGSKA (reference sequence). After removal of 2 bases from V and 1 base from J, the junction contained 6 bases not matched to a gene. The CDR3 consists of 15 residues. The CDR3 coding sequence is TGCAGTGCTAGAATGCAGGGGGCTTTCCAAGAGACCCAGTACTTC. It is translated as CSARMQGAFQETQYF.

The table lists this clonotype with many counts. The J gene is TRBJ1-5, the V gene TRBV30, with 8 nucleotides matching TRBD1. The CDR3 sequence is 17 residues long. Germline CDR1 and CDR2: GTSNPN and SVGIG (reference sequence). Trimming at V came to 0 bases and at J to 0 bases, leaving 7 bases not matched to a gene. CDR3 residues: CAWSVDRVGSSNQPQHF. CDR3 DNA sequence: TGTGCCTGGAGTGTGGACAGGGTTGGTAGTAGCAATCAGCCCCAGCATTTT.